This T cell receptor beta chain appears in the sequencing data of a study of blood T cell repertoires in COVID-19 (dated by TCRdb to the early 2020s). Notes on the research overall: Collaborator samples came from the United States, Italy and Spain and covered acute and convalescent phases of COVID-19. The prospective study material was composed of cDNA or gDNA derived from T cells, B-cell-depleted T cells, or PBMCs. The dataset comprised deeply sampled blood TCRbeta repertoires from subjects exposed to, actively infected with, or recovered from COVID-19. The repertoires were released in a freely available public database intended as a resource for research on the immune response to SARS-CoV-2. The samples were drawn from the first 160 participants of the ongoing ImmuneRACE study and from some 1,300 subjects provided by 6 global collaborators. A de-identified subject ID, COVID-19 status, age in years and sex were almost always included in the sample metadata. HLA class I and class II types, where available, came from metadata supplied by the sample provider rather than from assay-based typing. General conclusions and limits of the study: How much clinical and demographic metadata was included differed by source and by participant, and the metadata was provided uncurated.

At one collaborating source in Seattle, patients were enrolled during active infection and were followed longitudinally through the course of disease. Whole blood was collected in K2EDTA tubes by collaborating institutions according to the institutions' own protocols. For TCRbeta analysis, collaborators shipped samples in one of three forms: frozen whole blood, isolated PBMCs, or DNA extracted from either of those sample types. Comment on this clone: Its antigen has not been determined. The sample holds no much larger clone one base away, and base qualities are not on file.

The CDR3 spans 15 residues, from the cysteine through the phenylalanine. The only DNA kept is the CDR3, 45 bases in frame from the first base. After removal of 3 bases from V and 2 bases from J, the junction retains 7 bases not matched to a gene. The germline V gene supplies CDR1 SGHDN and CDR2 FVKESK. The immunoSEQ Assay, a bias-controlled multiplex PCR, was used to amplify TCRbeta CDR3 regions from genomic DNA. For the original study's pipeline: The number of nucleated cells in each sample was estimated from the amplification of reference gene primers within the assay. To quantify the absolute abundance of each unique TCRbeta CDR3 rearrangement, sequence reads were collapsed and filtered. For each sample, productive Simpson clonality was calculated as the square root of Simpson's diversity index over productive rearrangements. TCRdb retrieved this table from immuneACCESS and kept in-frame rearrangements only. Not all clones are present; in checked studies, unresolved V genes account for under half, and no reason is known for the remainder. Clone size and the V and J calls come from that table; the DNA yielded D and trimming. Within this sample are approximately 350,000 clones, with about 86% of them counted one time only. The ten largest clones take up 7% to 7.5% of the sample.

Sequenced material: peripheral blood. The TCR originated in a woman in her sixties or seventies with COVID-19, enrolled during active disease. The rearrangement combines TRBV14 with TRBJ2-7; TRBD2 aligns with 7 central bases. The CDR3 amino acid sequence is: CASSHLGGGTYEQYF. The sequence in DNA is TGTGCCAGCAGCCACCTTGGGGGGGGAACCTACGAGCAGTACTTC.